The 25 T cell receptor beta chains below come from one sample, sequenced in a study of T cells in Graves' hyperthyroidism and ophthalmopathy. Amplification yielded TCR beta CDR3 regions, with RNA transcripts as the source. HTBI primers were used for first-round RT-PCR of the TCR CDR3. TCRdb redid the calling of the multiplex PCR reads with MiXCR, one entry per CDR3 protein. The table has 730,000 or so distinct CDR3 sequences, approximately 18% seen once; the top ten hold 16%. Source material: blood. These TCRs come from a woman aged 45-65 years with Graves' hyperthyroidism that later progressed to Graves' ophthalmopathy.

The chain is built from TRBV29-1 and TRBJ2-7; a possible D gene is TRBD1 (5 bases). The germline V gene has CDR1 SQVTM and CDR2 ANQGSEA. The CDR3 length is 15 residues. Trimming removed 1 base at V and 2 bases at J, with 15 bases between. This CDR3 is CSVEGATGRTYEQYF. The CDR3 coding sequence is TGCAGCGTTGAAGGGGCTACAGGACGAACCTACGAGCAGTACTTC.

This clonotype showed up many times. This chain connects TRBV11-2 to TRBJ1-1; D is ambiguous. The ends were cut back, 2 bases at V and 3 bases at J, with 13 bases in the middle. Per the germline V gene, CDR1 is SGHAT and CDR2 is FQNNGV. The CDR3 covers 15 residues. CDR3 region: CASSLSGEHDTEAFF. DNA of the CDR3: TGTGCCAGCAGCTTATCTGGGGAACACGACACTGAAGCTTTCTTT.

This clonotype has at least ten counts. This sequence joins TRBV2 and TRBJ1-2; 7 bases are a match to TRBD1. CDR1 is SNHLY and CDR2 is FYNNEI in the germline V gene. The CDR3 runs 13 residues. V lost 5 bases, J lost 7 bases, and 7 bases stayed unmatched. The DNA of the CDR3 is TGTGCCAGCAGTATCGACAGGGACTCTGGCTACACCTTC. Translated: CASSIDRDSGYTF.

This clonotype was detected many times. The V and J genes are TRBV2 and TRBJ2-2; the D is unclear. Between the trimmed V and J ends, which lost 4 bases and 8 bases, there was a span of 14 bases. CDR1 SNHLY and CDR2 FYNNEI come from the germline V gene. There are 14 residues in the CDR3. The CDR3 DNA follows: TGTGCCAGCAGTGTGGTAGAACGGCTGGGGGAGCTGTTTTTT. This sequence encodes CASSVVERLGELFF.

The chain carries TRBV20-1 and TRBJ2-7, with 8 nucleotides matching TRBD2. The CDR3 runs 14 residues. Germline V CDR1 and CDR2: DFQATT, SNEGSKA (reference sequence). V dropped 0 bases and J dropped 2; count of bases not matched to a gene: 3. CDR3: CSARDRGGAYEQYF. As DNA, the CDR3 is TGCAGTGCTAGAGATCGGGGGGGGGCCTACGAGCAGTACTTC.

Only a few counts were recorded for this clonotype. The chain carries TRBV15 and TRBJ2-3; D uncertain. CDR1 is LNHNV and CDR2 is YYDKDF in the germline V gene (reference sequence). The CDR3 extends over 15 amino acids. V was cut by 1 base and J by 1 base, with 9 bases left in between. The CDR3 here is CATSRVALRTDTQYF. As DNA, the CDR3 is TGTGCCACCAGCAGAGTAGCCCTTCGCACAGATACGCAGTATTTT.

Many counts were recorded for this clonotype. CDR3 bases: TGTGCCACCAGCAGAGCAGGCGGGAGGGGCACTGAAGCTTTCTTT. Its translation is CATSRAGGRGTEAFF. This chain links TRBV15 with TRBJ1-1; a weak D match, TRBD1 (5 bases). V was clipped by 1 base and J by 4 bases, with 13 bases between them. CDR1 and CDR2 from the germline V gene are LNHNV and YYDKDF (reference sequence). The CDR3 runs to 15 residues.

This chain links TRBV19 with TRBJ1-1; D is unclear. Between the trimmed V and J ends, which lost 3 bases and 1 base, there was a span of 3 bases. Germline CDR1 LNHDA, CDR2 SQIVND (reference sequence). The length of the CDR3 is 12 residues. This CDR3 is CASSMTNTEAFF. The CDR3 nucleotides read TGTGCCAGTAGTATGACGAACACTGAAGCTTTCTTT.

Concerning this clonotype itself: Given a much more abundant clone one base away, this may be a read error. V usage is TRBV12-3 or TRBV12-4 and J usage is TRBJ1-2; D is perhaps TRBD1 (6 bases). CDR3 size: 16 residues. CDR3 DNA sequence: TGTGCCAGCGGTTTGTCCGCGGGGGCTGGCTACGATGGCTACACCTTC. The encoded protein is CASGLSAGAGYDGYTF.

This clonotype showed up just a few times. The genes are TRBV5-1 and TRBJ2-7, with D unclear. V gave up 2 bases and J gave up 3 bases, with 12 bases separating them. The CDR3 contains 14 residues. CDR1 and CDR2 (germline): SGHRS, YFSETQ. The CDR3 loop is CASSLSQVHYEQYF. CDR3 bases: TGCGCCAGCAGCTTAAGTCAGGTTCACTACGAGCAGTACTTC.

This clonotype turned up a few times. The chain is built from TRBV2 and TRBJ2-2; D call uncertain. Germline CDR1 SNHLY, CDR2 FYNNEI. This CDR3 has 19 amino acids. V lost 7 bases and J 5 bases, leaving 29 bases between the germline ends. The CDR3 region has the DNA TGTGCCAGCAAAACGCCGAGCCCGGACGGCCTCAAAACGACCGGGGAGCTGTTTTTT. Translated: CASKTPSPDGLKTTGELFF.

This clonotype was counted between two and nine times. V usage is TRBV4-1 and J usage is TRBJ1-2; D unresolved. V gave up 0 bases and J gave up 3 bases, with 14 bases separating them. The CDR3 totals 16 residues. Germline V gives CDR1 MGHRA, CDR2 YSYEKL. The CDR3 DNA is TGCGCCAGCAGCCAAGATACGGCTGCGGAGCACTATGGCTACACCTTC. Translation gives CASSQDTAAEHYGYTF.

The chain uses TRBV20-1 and TRBJ2-6; 7 bases align to TRBD1. The V gene end was trimmed by 6 bases and the J gene end by 1 base; junction bases not matched to a gene: 12. Germline assignment: CDR1 DFQATT and CDR2 SNEGSKA (reference sequence). This CDR3 has 17 residues. CDR3 loop: CSAEGQRGFSGANVLTF. The CDR3 nucleotides are TGCAGTGCAGAGGGACAGAGAGGCTTTTCTGGGGCCAACGTCCTGACTTTC.

This clonotype turned up a few times. The chain combines TRBV6-1 with TRBJ1-1; TRBD1 is a possible D gene (6 bases). Trimming removed 1 base from V and 5 bases from J, with 11 bases in between. Per the germline V gene, CDR1 is MNHNS and CDR2 is SASEGT. The CDR3 is made up of 14 amino acids. CDR3 DNA: TGTGCCAGCAGTGAAGAGGGGGGTTTAACTGAAGCTTTCTTT. Protein product: CASSEEGGLTEAFF.

The sample holds a few counts of this clonotype. The chain recombines TRBV9 with TRBJ2-3; the D gene could be TRBD1 or TRBD2 (5 bases each). Germline assignment: CDR1 SGDLS and CDR2 YYNGEE. V was shortened by 2 bases and J by 0 bases, with 13 bases between the two germline ends. The CDR3 runs to 16 residues. The CDR3 DNA follows: TGTGCCAGCAGCGTTGGGACGGATCTTAGCACAGATACGCAGTATTTT. Its protein is CASSVGTDLSTDTQYF.

This clonotype was picked up many times. The chain combines TRBV6-1 with TRBJ2-7, with TRBD1 matching 8 bases. In germline, CDR1 is MNHNS, CDR2 SASEGT. V dropped 4 bases and J dropped 3; count of bases not matched to a gene: 5. The CDR3 sequence is 14 residues long. The chain's CDR3 is CASSVRTGLYEQYF. DNA of the CDR3: TGTGCCAGCAGTGTCCGGACAGGGCTCTACGAGCAGTACTTC.

In this sample, this clonotype turned up many times. Here the CDR3 DNA reads TGTGCCAGCAGTGAATGGCAGGGTGGCAATCAGCCCCAGCATTTT. Translation: CASSEWQGGNQPQHF. The chain combines TRBV2 with TRBJ1-5; D is possibly TRBD1 (5 bases). The V gene's germline CDR1 is SNHLY and CDR2 FYNNEI. The CDR3 is made up of 15 amino acids. V lost 2 bases and J lost 2, with 10 bases in between.

This rearrangement joins TRBV25-1 to TRBJ1-3; perhaps TRBD1 as D (5 bases). CDR3 size: 17 residues. CDR1 is MGHDK and CDR2 is SYGVNS in the germline V gene. Trimming stripped 1 base from V and 6 bases from J, with 19 bases between. This chain's CDR3 is CASSELLGGTGENTIYF. The CDR3 DNA is TGTGCCAGCAGTGAATTGCTCGGGGGGACGGGAGAAAACACCATATATTTT. Full variable domain (rest looked up from reference TRBV25-1 and TRBJ1-3): EADIYQTPRYLVIGTGKKITLECSQTMGHDKMYWYQQDPGMELHLIHYSYGVNSTEKGDLSSESTVSRIRTEHFPLTLESARPSHTSQYLCASSELLGGTGENTIYFGEGSWLTVV.

This clonotype was seen many times. The chain has TRBV30 and TRBJ2-7; D is uncertain. Trimming left V 5 bases short and J 2 bases short, with 16 bases between. Germline CDR1 is GTSNPN and CDR2 is SVGIG (reference sequence). The CDR3 runs 14 residues. The CDR3 loop is CAWGPPIATYEQYF. The CDR3 DNA follows: TGTGCCTGGGGCCCCCCAATAGCAACCTACGAGCAGTACTTC.

This chain joins TRBV29-1 and TRBJ1-5; unclear D gene. Per the germline V gene, CDR1 is SQVTM and CDR2 is ANQGSEA. The ends were cut back, 4 bases at V and 2 bases at J, with 9 bases in the middle. This CDR3 has 13 residues. CDR3 sequence: CSVAGEGNQPQHF. As DNA, the CDR3 is TGCAGCGTTGCAGGAGAGGGCAATCAGCCCCAGCATTTT. Variable domain in full (rest from reference TRBV29-1 and TRBJ1-5): SAVISQKPSRDICQRGTSLTIQCQVDSQVTMMFWYRQQPGQSLTLIATANQGSEATYESGFVIDKFPISRPNLTFSTLTVSNMSPEDSSIYLCSVAGEGNQPQHFGDGTRLSIL.

J is TRBJ2-4 and V is TRBV11-2; D may be TRBD1 or TRBD2 (5 bases each). V was trimmed by 1 base and J by 6 bases, leaving 16 bases between them. The CDR3 sequence is 16 residues long. In germline, CDR1 is SGHAT, CDR2 FQNNGV. CDR3 in amino acids: CASSLVDLLRGNIQYF. CDR3 coding DNA: TGTGCCAGCAGCTTAGTAGATTTACTGAGGGGAAACATTCAGTACTTC. Full variable domain (outside the CDR3, taken from reference TRBV11-2 and TRBJ2-4): EAGVAQSPRYKIIEKRQSVAFWCNPISGHATLYWYQQILGQGPKLLIQFQNNGVVDDSQLPKDRFSAERLKGVDSTLKIQPAKLEDSAVYLCASSLVDLLRGNIQYFGAGTRLSVL.

In this sample, this clonotype turned up many times. CDR3 DNA: TGTGCCAGCAGTGAAAGCCCGAACACTGAAGCTTTCTTT. This encodes CASSESPNTEAFF. V gene TRBV2 combines with J gene TRBJ1-1; D is unclear. Trimming removed 2 bases from V and 1 base from J, with 5 bases in between. Germline CDR1 is SNHLY and CDR2 is FYNNEI. The CDR3 is 13 residues long.

This clonotype was counted ten times or more. The chain couples TRBV20-1 to TRBJ2-6; D is unclear. Germline loops: CDR1 DFQATT, CDR2 SNEGSKA (reference sequence). The CDR3 is 14 amino acids. The ends were cut back, 5 bases at V and 2 bases at J, with 10 bases in the middle. This CDR3 reads CSAPIGTGANVLTF. DNA of the CDR3: TGCAGTGCTCCAATTGGGACTGGGGCCAACGTCCTGACTTTC.

This chain joins TRBV27 and TRBJ2-3, with a weak D call TRBD2 (6 bases). CDR3 size: 15 residues. CDR1 MNHEY and CDR2 SMNVEV come from the germline V gene (reference sequence). Trimming took 6 bases from V and 0 from J, leaving 13 bases between them. The CDR3 protein is CASSIAAGSTDTQYF. The CDR3 DNA reads TGTGCCAGCAGCATAGCGGCAGGTAGCACAGATACGCAGTATTTT.

This clonotype has ten or more counts. DNA for the CDR3: TGTGCCACCACACCCAGAGGGTACAATGAGCAGTTCTTC. Residues: CATTPRGYNEQFF. The V gene is TRBV7-8, the J gene TRBJ2-1, with D tentatively TRBD2 (5 bases). The CDR3 loop spans 13 amino acids. Trimming pared 10 bases from V and 4 bases from J, leaving 14 bases between. The germline gives CDR1 SGHVS, CDR2 FQNEAQ.